This TCR beta chain was recovered during a study of T cell responses to AZD1222 COVID-19 vaccine. Study-wide results and limits: Spike-specific TCR breadth and depth both grew after two AZD1222 doses.

Trimming took 3 bases from V and 3 from J, leaving 15 bases between them. Per the germline V gene, CDR1 is SGHNT and CDR2 is YYREEE (reference sequence). The CDR3 has 16 residues. A word on this clone: The antigen remains unidentified.

Profiling relied on immunoSEQ multiplex PCR, and the TCRdb table lists in-frame clones only, not all of them. The sample records 73,000 or so clones, around 89% being singletons. The sequence came from an adult in good health. V usage is TRBV5-4 and J usage is TRBJ2-2, with a tentative D call TRBD1 (7 bases). Sequencing was performed on peripheral blood, taken on day 0 of AZD1222 vaccination. DNA for the CDR3: TGTGCCAGCAGCTGGCCCGACAGGGAGGACACCGGGGAGCTGTTTTTT. Translated: CASSWPDREDTGELFF. Full variable domain (outside the CDR3, taken from reference TRBV5-4 and TRBJ2-2): ETGVTQSPTHLIKTRGQQVTLRCSSQSGHNTVSWYQQALGQGPQFIFQYYREEENGRGNFPPRFSGLQFPNYSSELNVNALELDDSALYLCASSWPDREDTGELFFGEGSRLTVL.